This T cell receptor beta chain was documented in a study of T cells in localized non-small cell lung cancer. Study-wide points: Only one tumor region went through sequencing, so heterogeneity may still be there. Uninvolved adjacent lung showed peak T cell clonality, exceeding tumor.

This table comes from immunoSEQ multiplex PCR, and its TCRdb copy is limited to in-frame clones, with some not included. This table holds some 66,000 clones, 84% found once. A remark on this clone: The antigen is not known.

This CDR3 contains 13 residues. This receptor was taken from a female donor aged 60 or older with stage I lung adenocarcinoma. The chain has TRBV21-1 and TRBJ1-1; the table's D call TRBD1 went unverified against the DNA. TRBV21-1 has pseudogene status. The sample consisted of peripheral blood, taken before any cancer treatment. The CDR3 loop is CASISGQPPEAFF. The CDR3 bases are TGTGCCAGCATCTCGGGACAGCCTCCTGAAGCTTTCTTT.